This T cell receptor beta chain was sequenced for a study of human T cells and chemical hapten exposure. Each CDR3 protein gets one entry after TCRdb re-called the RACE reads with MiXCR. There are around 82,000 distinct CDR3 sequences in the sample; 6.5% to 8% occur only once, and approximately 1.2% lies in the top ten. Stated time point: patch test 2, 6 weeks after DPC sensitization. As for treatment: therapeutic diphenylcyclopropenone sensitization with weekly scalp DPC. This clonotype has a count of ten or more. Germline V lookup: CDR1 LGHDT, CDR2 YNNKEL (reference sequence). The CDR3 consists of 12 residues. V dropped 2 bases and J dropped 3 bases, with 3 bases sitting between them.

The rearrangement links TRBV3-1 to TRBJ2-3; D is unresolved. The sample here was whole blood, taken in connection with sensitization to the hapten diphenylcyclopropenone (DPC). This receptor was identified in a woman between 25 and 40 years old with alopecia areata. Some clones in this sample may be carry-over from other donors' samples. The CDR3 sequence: CASSQRTDTQYF. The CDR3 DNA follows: TGTGCCAGCAGCCAACGGACAGATACGCAGTATTTT.